This T cell receptor beta chain was identified in a study of T-cell memory formation after mild COVID-19. Study-level background: The study found TCR clusters largely donor specific. General study results and limits: Later expanders leaned CD4+, whereas clones that contracted between day 15 and 85 were balanced CD4/CD8. Of the contracting clones, CD4+ ones lay mainly in CM and EM, and CD8+ ones in EMRA.

Barcoded TCR alpha and TCR beta cDNA libraries with UMIs came from 5'RACE using constant-segment primers. From the 5' RACE reads, TCRdb called clonotypes with MiXCR, one entry per CDR3 protein. This table has 95,000 to 120,000 distinct CDR3 sequences, 22% appearing once. Trimming took off 5 bases at V and 2 bases at J, with 15 bases between the two ends. The CDR3 loop spans 15 amino acids. The germline CDR1 and CDR2 sequences are LGHNA and YSLEER. This clonotype was detected a few times. Its antigen is currently unknown. The receptor comes from a man between 18 and 29 years old who had mild COVID-19 (a few samples of this study predate the infection). Cell type and time point are not known. Sequencing was performed on PBMCs or a T cell subset sorted from them (not recorded which). The chain has TRBV4-3 and TRBJ1-2; no firm D call. CDR3 nucleotides: TGCGCCAGCAGCGCCAGTTATACAGTCAACTATGGCTACACCTTC. The encoded protein is CASSASYTVNYGYTF.